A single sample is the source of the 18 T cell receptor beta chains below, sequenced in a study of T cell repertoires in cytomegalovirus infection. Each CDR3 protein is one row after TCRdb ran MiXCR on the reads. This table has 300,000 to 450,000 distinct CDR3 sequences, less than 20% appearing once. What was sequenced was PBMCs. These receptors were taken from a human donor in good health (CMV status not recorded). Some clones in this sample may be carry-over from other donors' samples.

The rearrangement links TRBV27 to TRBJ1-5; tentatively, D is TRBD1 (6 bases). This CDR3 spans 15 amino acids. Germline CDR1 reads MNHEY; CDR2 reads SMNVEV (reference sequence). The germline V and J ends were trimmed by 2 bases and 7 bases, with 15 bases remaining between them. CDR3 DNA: TGTGCCAGCAGTTTAATCTACAGGGACTCACAGCCCCAGCATTTT. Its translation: CASSLIYRDSQPQHF.

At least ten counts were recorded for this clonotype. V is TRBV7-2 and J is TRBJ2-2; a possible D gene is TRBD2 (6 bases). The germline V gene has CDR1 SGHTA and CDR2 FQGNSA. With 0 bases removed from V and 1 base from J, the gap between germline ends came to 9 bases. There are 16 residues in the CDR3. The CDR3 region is CASSLALARNTGELFF. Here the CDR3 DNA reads TGTGCCAGCAGCTTAGCTCTAGCGAGGAACACCGGGGAGCTGTTTTTT.

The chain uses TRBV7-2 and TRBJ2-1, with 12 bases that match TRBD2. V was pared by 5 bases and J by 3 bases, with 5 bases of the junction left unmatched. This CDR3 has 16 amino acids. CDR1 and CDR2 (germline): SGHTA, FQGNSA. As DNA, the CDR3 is TGTGCCAGCAGCAAAACTAGCGGGAGGCTCTACAATGAGCAGTTCTTC. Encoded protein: CASSKTSGRLYNEQFF.

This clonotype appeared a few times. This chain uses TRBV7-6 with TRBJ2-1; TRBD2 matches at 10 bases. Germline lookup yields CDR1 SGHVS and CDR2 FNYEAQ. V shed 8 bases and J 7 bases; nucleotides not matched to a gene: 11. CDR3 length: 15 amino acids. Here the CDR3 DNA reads TGTGCCAGCGGACCTCTAGCGGGAGAACTTAATGAGCAGTTCTTC. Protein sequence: CASGPLAGELNEQFF.

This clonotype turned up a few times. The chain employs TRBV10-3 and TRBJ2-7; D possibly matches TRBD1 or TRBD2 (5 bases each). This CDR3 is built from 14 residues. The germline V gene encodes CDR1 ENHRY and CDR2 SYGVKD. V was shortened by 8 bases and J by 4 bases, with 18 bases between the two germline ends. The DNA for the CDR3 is TGTGCCATCGCACGGGACGAGAACCCGTACGAGCAGTACTTC. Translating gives CAIARDENPYEQYF.

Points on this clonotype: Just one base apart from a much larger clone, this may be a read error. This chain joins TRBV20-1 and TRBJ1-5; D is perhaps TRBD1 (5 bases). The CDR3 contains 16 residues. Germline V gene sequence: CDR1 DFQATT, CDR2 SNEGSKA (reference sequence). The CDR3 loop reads CSARDGTVTSNQPRHF. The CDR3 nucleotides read TGCAGTGCTAGAGATGGGACGGTGACTAGCAATCAGCCCCGGCATTTT.

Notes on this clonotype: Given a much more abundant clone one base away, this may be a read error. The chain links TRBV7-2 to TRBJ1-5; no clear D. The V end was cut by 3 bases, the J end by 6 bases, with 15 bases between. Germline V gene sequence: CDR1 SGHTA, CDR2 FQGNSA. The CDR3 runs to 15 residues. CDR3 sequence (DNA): TGTGCCAGCAGCTTGAGTGCCCCCATCGTTCAGCCCCAGCATTTT. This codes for CASSLSAPIVQPQHF. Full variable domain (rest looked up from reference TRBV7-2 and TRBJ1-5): GAGVSQSPSNKVTEKGKDVELRCDPISGHTALYWYRQSLGQGLEFLIYFQGNSAPDKSGLPSDRFSAERTGGSVSTLTIQRTQQEDSAVYLCASSLSAPIVQPQHFGDGTRLSIL.

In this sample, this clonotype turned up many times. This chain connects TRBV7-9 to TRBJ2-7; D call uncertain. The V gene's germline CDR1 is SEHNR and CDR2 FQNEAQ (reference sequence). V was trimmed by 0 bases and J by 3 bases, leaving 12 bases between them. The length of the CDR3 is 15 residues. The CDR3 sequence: CASSLAETANYEQYF. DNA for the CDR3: TGTGCCAGCAGCTTAGCGGAGACGGCGAACTACGAGCAGTACTTC.

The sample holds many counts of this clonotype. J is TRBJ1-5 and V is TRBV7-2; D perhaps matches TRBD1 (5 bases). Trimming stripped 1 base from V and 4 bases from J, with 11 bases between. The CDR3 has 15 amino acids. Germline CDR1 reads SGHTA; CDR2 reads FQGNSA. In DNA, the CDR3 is TGTGCCAGCAGCTTAGGGTGGGGCTGGAATCAGCCCCAGCATTTT. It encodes CASSLGWGWNQPQHF.

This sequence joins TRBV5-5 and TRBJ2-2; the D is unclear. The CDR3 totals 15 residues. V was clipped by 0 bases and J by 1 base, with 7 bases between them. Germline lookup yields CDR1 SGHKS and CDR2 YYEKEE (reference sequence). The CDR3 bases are TGTGCCAGCAGCTTGGACTCAGTGAACACCGGGGAGCTGTTTTTT. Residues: CASSLDSVNTGELFF.

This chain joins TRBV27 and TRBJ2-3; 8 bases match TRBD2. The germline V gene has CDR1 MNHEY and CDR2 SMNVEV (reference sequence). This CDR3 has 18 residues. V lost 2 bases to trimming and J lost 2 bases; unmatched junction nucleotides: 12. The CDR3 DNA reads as TGTGCCAGCAGTTTAAGGAGTACGAGCGGGGGCATCACAGATACGCAGTATTTT. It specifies CASSLRSTSGGITDTQYF.

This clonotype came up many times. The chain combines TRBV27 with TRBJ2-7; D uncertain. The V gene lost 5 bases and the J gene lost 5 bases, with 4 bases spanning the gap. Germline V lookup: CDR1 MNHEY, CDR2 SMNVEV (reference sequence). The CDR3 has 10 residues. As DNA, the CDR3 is TGTGCCAGCAGTGAACACGAGCAGTACTTC. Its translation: CASSEHEQYF.

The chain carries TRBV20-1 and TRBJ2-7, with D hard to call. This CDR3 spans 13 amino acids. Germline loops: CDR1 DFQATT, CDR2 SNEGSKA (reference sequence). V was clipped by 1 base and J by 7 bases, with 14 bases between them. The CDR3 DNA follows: TGCAGTGCTAGAGCTCGGCTAGGATGGGAGCAGTACTTC. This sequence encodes CSARARLGWEQYF.

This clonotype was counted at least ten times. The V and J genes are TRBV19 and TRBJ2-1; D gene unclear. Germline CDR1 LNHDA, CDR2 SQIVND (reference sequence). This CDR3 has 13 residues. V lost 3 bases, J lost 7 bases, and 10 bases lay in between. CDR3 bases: TGTGCCAGTAGTATCTTGATAGAGAATGAGCAGTTCTTC. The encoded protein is CASSILIENEQFF.

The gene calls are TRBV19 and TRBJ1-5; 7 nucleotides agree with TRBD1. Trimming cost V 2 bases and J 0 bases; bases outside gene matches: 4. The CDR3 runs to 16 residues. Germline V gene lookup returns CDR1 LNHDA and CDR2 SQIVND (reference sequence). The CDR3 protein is CASSIRGQNSNQPQHF. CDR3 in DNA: TGTGCCAGTAGTATACGGGGACAGAATAGCAATCAGCCCCAGCATTTT.

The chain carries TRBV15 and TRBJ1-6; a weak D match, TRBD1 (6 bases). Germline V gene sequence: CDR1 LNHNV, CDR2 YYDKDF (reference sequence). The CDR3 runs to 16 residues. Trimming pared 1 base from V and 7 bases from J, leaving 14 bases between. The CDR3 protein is CATSRGWGASNSPLHF. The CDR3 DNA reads TGTGCCACCAGCAGAGGTTGGGGGGCGAGCAATTCACCCCTCCACTTT. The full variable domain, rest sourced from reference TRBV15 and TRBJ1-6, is DAMVIQNPRYQVTQFGKPVTLSCSQTLNHNVMYWYQQKSSQAPKLLFHYYDKDFNNEADTPDNFQSRRPNTSFCFLDIRSPGLGDTAMYLCATSRGWGASNSPLHFGNGTRLTVT.

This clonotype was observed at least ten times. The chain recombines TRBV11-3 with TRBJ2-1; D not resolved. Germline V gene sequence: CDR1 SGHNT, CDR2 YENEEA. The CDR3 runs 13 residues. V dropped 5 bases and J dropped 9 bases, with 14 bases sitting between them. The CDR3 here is CASSQWWETEQFF. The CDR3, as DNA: TGTGCCAGCAGCCAATGGTGGGAAACTGAGCAGTTCTTC.

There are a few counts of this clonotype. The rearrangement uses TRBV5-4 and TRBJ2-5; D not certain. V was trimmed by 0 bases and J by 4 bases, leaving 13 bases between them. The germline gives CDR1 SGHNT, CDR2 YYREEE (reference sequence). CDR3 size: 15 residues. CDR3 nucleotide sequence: TGTGCCAGCAGCTTGGGGGGTCCAGCTAGAGAGACCCAGTACTTC. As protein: CASSLGGPARETQYF.